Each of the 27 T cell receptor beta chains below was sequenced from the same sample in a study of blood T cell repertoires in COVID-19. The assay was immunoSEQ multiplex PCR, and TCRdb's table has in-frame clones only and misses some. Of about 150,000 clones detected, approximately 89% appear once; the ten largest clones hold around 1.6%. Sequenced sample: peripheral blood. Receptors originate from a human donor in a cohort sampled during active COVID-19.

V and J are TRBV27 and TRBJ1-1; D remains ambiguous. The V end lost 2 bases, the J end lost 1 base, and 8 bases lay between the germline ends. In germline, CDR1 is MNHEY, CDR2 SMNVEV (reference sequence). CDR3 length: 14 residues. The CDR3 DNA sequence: TGTGCCAGCAGTTTAGGAGATGCGAACACTGAAGCTTTCTTT. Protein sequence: CASSLGDANTEAFF.

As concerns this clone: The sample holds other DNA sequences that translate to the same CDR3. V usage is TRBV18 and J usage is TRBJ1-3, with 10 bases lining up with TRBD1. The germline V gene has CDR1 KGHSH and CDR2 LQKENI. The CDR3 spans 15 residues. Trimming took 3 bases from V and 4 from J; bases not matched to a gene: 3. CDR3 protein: CASSPRTGGGNTIYF. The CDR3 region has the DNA TGTGCCAGCTCACCGCGGACAGGGGGAGGAAACACCATATATTTT.

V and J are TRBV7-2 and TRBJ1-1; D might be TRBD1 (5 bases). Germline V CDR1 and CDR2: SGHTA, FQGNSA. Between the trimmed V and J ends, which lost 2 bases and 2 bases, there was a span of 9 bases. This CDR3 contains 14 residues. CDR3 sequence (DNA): TGTGCCAGCAGCTTATCAGGGATCAACACTGAAGCTTTCTTT. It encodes CASSLSGINTEAFF.

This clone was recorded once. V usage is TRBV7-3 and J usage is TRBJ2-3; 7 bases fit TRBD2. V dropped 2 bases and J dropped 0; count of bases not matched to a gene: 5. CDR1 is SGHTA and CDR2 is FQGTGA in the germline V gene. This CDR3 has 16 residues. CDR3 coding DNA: TGTGCCAGCAGCTTAGGGCAGCGGGGAAGCACAGATACGCAGTATTTT. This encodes CASSLGQRGSTDTQYF.

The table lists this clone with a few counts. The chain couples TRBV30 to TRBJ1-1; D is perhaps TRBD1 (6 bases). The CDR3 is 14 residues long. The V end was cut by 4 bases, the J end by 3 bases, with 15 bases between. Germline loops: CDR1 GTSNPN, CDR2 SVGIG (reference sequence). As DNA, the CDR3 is TGTGCCTGGAACGGGGGGCGGAGGCACACTGAAGCTTTCTTT. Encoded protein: CAWNGGRRHTEAFF.

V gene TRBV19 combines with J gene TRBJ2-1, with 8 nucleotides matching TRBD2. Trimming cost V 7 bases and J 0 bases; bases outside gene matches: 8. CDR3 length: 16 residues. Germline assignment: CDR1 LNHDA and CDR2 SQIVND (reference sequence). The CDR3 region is CASTERGPGSYNEQFF. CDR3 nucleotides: TGTGCCAGTACGGAGCGGGGGCCCGGCTCCTACAATGAGCAGTTCTTC.

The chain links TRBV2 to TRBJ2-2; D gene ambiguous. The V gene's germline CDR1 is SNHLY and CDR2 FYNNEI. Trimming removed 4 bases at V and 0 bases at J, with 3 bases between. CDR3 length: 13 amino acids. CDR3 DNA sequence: TGTGCCAGCAGTGGGCCGAACACCGGGGAGCTGTTTTTT. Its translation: CASSGPNTGELFF.

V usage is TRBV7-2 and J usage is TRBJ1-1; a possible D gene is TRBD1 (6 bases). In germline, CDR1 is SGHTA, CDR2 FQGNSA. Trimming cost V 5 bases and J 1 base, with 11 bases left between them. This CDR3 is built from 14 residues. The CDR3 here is CASSPETGNTEAFF. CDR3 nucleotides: TGTGCCAGCAGCCCGGAGACAGGGAACACTGAAGCTTTCTTT.

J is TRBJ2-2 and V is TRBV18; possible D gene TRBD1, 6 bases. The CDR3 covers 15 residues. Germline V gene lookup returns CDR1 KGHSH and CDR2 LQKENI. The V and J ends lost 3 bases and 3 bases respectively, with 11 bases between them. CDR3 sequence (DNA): TGTGCCAGCTCACCGCGGAACAGGGACACCGGGGAGCTGTTTTTT. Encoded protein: CASSPRNRDTGELFF.

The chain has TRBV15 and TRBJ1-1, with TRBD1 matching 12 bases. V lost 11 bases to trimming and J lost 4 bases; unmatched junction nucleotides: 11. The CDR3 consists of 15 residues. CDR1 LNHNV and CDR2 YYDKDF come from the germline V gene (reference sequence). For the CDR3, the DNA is TGTGCCTGTTCATCGGGACAGGGGGCGCGCACTGAAGCTTTCTTT. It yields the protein CACSSGQGARTEAFF.

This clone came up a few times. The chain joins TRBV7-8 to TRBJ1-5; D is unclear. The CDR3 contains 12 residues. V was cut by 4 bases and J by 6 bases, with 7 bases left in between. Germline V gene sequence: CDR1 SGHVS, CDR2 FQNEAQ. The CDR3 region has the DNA TGTGCCAGCAGCTGGGCAGGTCAGCCCCAGCATTTT. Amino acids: CASSWAGQPQHF.

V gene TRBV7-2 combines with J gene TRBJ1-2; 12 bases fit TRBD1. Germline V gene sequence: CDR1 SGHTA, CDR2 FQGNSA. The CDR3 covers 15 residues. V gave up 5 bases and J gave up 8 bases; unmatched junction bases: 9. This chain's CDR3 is CASSPGQGADGGYTF. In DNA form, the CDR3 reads TGTGCCAGCAGCCCGGGACAGGGGGCCGATGGGGGCTACACCTTC.

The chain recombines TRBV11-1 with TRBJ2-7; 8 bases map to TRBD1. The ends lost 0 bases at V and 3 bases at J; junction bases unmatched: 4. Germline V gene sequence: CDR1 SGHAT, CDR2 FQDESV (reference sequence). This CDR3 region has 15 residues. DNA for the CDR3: TGTGCCAGCAGCTTAGCGTGGACAGGGATCTACGAGCAGTACTTC. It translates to CASSLAWTGIYEQYF. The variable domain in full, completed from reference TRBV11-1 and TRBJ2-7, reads EAEVAQSPRYKITEKSQAVAFWCDPISGHATLYWYRQILGQGPELLVQFQDESVVDDSQLPKDRFSAERLKGVDSTLKIQPAELGDSAMYLCASSLAWTGIYEQYFGPGTRLTVT.

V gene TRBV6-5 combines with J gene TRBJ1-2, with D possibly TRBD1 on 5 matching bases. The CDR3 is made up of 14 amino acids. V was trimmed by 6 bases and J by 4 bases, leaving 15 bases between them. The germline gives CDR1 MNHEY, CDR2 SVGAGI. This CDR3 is CASRPSGGGYGYTF. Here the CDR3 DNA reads TGTGCCAGCAGACCGTCCGGGGGGGGCTATGGCTACACCTTC.

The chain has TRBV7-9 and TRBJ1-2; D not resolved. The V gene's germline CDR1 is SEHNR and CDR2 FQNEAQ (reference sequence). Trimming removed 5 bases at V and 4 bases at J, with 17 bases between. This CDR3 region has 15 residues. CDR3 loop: CASSPRERAAYGYTF. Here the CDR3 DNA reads TGTGCCAGCAGCCCCCGGGAGCGCGCGGCCTATGGCTACACCTTC.

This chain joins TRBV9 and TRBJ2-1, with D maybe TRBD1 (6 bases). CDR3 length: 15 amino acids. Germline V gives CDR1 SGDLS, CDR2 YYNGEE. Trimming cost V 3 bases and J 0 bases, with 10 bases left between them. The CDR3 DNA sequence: TGTGCCAGCAGCGCCCTAGGGGGCTCCTACAATGAGCAGTTCTTC. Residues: CASSALGGSYNEQFF.

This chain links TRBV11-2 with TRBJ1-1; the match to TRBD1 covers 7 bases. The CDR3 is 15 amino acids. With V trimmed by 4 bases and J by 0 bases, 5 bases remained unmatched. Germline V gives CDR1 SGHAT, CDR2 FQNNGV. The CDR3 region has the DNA TGTGCCAGCAGCTCTCGCCAGGGGGTGAACACTGAAGCTTTCTTT. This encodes CASSSRQGVNTEAFF.

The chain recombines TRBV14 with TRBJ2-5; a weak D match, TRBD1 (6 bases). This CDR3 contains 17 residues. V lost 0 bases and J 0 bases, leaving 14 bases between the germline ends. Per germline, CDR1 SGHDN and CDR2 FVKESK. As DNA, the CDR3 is TGTGCCAGCAGCCAAGATCGGGACACTTCGTACCAAGAGACCCAGTACTTC. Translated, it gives CASSQDRDTSYQETQYF.

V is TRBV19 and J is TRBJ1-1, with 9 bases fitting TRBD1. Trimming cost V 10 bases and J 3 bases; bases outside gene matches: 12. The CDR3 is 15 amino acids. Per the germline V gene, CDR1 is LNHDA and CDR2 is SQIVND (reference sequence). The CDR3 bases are TGTGCCACCAGGACAGGGGATGGTTTGTACACTGAAGCTTTCTTT. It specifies CATRTGDGLYTEAFF.

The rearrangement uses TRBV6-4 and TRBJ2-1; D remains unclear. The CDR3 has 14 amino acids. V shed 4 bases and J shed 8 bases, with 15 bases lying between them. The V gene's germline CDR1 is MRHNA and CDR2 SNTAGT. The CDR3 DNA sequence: TGTGCCAGCAGTGCCTCGCGCCTCAGCGATGAGCAGTTCTTC. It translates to CASSASRLSDEQFF.

CDR3 DNA sequence: TGCGCCAGCAGCTTGGACGGGATAGATACGCAGTATTTT. As protein: CASSLDGIDTQYF. This chain connects TRBV5-1 to TRBJ2-3; perhaps TRBD2 as D (5 bases). The CDR3 loop spans 13 amino acids. V was clipped by 0 bases and J by 5 bases, with 7 bases between them. Germline CDR1 reads SGHRS; CDR2 reads YFSETQ. Variable domain in full (rest from reference TRBV5-1 and TRBJ2-3): KAGVTQTPRYLIKTRGQQVTLSCSPISGHRSVSWYQQTPGQGLQFLFEYFSETQRNKGNFPGRFSGRQFSNSRSEMNVSTLELGDSALYLCASSLDGIDTQYFGPGTRLTVL.

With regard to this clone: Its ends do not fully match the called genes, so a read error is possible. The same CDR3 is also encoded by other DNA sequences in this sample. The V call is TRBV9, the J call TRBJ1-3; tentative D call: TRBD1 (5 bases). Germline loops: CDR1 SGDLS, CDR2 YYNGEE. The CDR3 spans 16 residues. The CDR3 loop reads CASSVGGGTSGNTIYF. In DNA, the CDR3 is TGTGCCAGCAGCGTAGGAGGAGGGACCTCTGGAAACACTATATATTTT.

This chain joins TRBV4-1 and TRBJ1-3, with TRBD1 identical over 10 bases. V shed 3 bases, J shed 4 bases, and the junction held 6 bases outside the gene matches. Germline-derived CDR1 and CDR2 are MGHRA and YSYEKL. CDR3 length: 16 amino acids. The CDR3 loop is CASSQGDRGRGNTIYF. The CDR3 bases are TGCGCCAGCAGCCAGGGTGACAGGGGGCGAGGAAACACCATATATTTT.

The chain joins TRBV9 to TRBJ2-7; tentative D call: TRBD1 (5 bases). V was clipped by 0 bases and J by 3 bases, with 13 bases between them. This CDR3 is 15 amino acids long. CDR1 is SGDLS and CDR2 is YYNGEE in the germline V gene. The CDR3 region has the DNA TGTGCCAGCAGCGTAGGCCAGGGATCCCTCTACGAGCAGTACTTC. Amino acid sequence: CASSVGQGSLYEQYF.

This CDR3 reads CASSAPHVGANTIYF. In DNA form, the CDR3 reads TGTGCCAGCAGCGCACCCCATGTGGGGGCCAACACCATATATTTT. The V call is TRBV9, the J call TRBJ1-3, with TRBD1 as a possible D gene (6 bases). V dropped 3 bases and J dropped 7 bases, with 17 bases sitting between them. Looked up from germline, CDR1 is SGDLS and CDR2 is YYNGEE. CDR3 length equals 15 residues.

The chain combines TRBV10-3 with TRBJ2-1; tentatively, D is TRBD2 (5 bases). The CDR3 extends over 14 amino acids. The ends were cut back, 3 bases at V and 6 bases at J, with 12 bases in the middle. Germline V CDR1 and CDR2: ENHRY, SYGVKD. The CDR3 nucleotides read TGTGCCATCAGTGAAGGGAGAGTAAGCAATGAGCAGTTCTTC. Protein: CAISEGRVSNEQFF.

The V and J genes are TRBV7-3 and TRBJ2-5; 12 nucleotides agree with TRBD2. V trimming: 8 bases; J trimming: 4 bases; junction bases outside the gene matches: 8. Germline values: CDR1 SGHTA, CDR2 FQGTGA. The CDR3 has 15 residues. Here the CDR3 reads CASGLAGTSGETQYF. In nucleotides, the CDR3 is TGTGCCAGCGGACTAGCGGGGACCTCAGGAGAGACCCAGTACTTC.